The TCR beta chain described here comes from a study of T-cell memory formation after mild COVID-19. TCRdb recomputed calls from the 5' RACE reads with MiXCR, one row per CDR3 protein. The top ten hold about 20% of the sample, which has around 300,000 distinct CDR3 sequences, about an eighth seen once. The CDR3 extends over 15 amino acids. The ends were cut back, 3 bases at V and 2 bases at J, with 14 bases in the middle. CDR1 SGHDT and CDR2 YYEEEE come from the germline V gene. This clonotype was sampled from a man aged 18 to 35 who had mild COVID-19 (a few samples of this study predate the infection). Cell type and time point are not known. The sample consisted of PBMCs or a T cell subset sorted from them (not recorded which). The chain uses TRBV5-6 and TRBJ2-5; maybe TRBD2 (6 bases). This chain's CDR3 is CASSSRDWGQETQYF. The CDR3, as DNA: TGTGCCAGCAGCTCCCGGGACTGGGGACAAGAGACCCAGTACTTC.